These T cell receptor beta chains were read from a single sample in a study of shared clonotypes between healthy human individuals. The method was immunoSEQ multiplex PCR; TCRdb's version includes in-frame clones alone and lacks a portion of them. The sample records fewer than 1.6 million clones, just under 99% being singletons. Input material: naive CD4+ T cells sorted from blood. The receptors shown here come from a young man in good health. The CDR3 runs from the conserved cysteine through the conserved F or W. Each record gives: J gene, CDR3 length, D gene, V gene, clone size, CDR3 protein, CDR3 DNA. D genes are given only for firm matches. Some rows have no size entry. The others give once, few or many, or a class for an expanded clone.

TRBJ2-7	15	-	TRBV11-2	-	CASSLERASIHEQYF	TGTGCCAGCAGCTTAGAACGCGCCTCAATCCACGAGCAGTACTTC
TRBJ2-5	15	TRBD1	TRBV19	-	CASSFRTGRQETQYF	TGTGCCAGTAGTTTTAGGACAGGGAGACAAGAGACCCAGTACTTC
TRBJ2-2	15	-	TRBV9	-	CASSVGPQNTGELFF	TGTGCCAGCAGCGTAGGACCCCAGAACACCGGGGAGCTGTTTTTT
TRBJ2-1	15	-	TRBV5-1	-	CASSLFQPGENEQFF	TGCGCCAGCAGCTTGTTCCAGCCAGGGGAAAATGAGCAGTTCTTC
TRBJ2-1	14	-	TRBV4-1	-	CASSQDPRDNEQFF	TGCGCCAGCAGCCAAGATCCCAGGGACAATGAGCAGTTCTTC
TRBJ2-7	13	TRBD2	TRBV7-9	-	CASSPPLAGGLVF	TGTGCCAGCAGTCCCCCGCTAGCGGGAGGTTTGGTCTTC
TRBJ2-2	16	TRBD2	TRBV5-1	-	CASSSGLAGGTGELFF	TGCGCCAGCAGCTCCGGACTAGCGGGAGGTACCGGGGAGCTGTTTTTT
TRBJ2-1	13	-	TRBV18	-	CASSPLGGGEQFF	TGTGCCAGCTCACCGTTGGGAGGGGGTGAGCAGTTCTTC
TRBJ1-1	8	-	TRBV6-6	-	CAAGEAFF	TGTGCCGCTGGCGAAGCTTTCTTT
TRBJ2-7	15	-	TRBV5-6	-	CASSRGAGDPHEQYF	TGTGCCAGCAGTCGGGGGGCAGGGGACCCCCACGAGCAGTACTTC
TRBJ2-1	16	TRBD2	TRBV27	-	CASSGGLAGVYNEQFF	TGTGCCAGCAGTGGGGGACTAGCGGGGGTTTACAATGAGCAGTTCTTC
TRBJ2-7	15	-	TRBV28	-	CASSNSGRGAYEQYF	TGTGCCAGCAGTAATTCGGGCCGGGGTGCCTACGAGCAGTACTTC
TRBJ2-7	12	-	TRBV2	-	CASITGSYEQYF	TGTGCCAGCATAACAGGGAGCTACGAGCAGTACTTC
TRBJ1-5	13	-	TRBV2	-	CASSVLMRQPQHF	TGTGCCAGCAGTGTCCTCATGCGGCAGCCCCAGCATTTT
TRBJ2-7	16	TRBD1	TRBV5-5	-	CASSLLSRTGVEYQYF	TGTGCCAGCAGCTTGCTTTCACGGACAGGGGTTGAGTATCAGTACTTC
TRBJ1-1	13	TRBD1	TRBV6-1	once	CATPGQGNTEAFF	TGTGCCACCCCGGGACAGGGGAACACTGAAGCTTTCTTT
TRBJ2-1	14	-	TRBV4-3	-	CASSQDEGVGEQFF	TGCGCCAGCAGCCAAGACGAAGGTGTAGGTGAGCAGTTCTTC
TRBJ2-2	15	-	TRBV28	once	CASSLLGKVSGELFF	TGTGCCAGCAGTTTACTGGGCAAGGTGTCCGGGGAGCTGTTTTTT
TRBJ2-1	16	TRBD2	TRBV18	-	CASSPGTSGSYNEQFF	TGTGCCAGCTCACCGGGGACTAGCGGGAGTTACAATGAGCAGTTCTTC
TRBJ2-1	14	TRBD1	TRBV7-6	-	CASSLPGQGVEQFF	TGTGCCAGCAGCTTACCCGGACAGGGGGTTGAGCAGTTCTTC
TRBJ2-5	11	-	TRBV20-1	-	CSARRSETQYF	TGCAGTGCTAGAAGATCAGAGACCCAGTACTTC
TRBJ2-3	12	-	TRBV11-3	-	CASSYRGDTQYF	TGTGCCAGCAGCTACCGCGGAGATACGCAGTATTTT
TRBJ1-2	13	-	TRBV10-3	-	CAISDQLNYGYTF	TGTGCCATCAGTGATCAGCTTAACTATGGCTACACCTTC
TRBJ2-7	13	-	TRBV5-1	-	CASSRIPSGEQYF	TGCGCCAGCAGTAGGATCCCGTCGGGGGAGCAGTACTTC
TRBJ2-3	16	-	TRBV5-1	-	CASSKEGVPATDTQYF	TGCGCCAGCAGCAAGGAGGGGGTCCCAGCCACAGATACGCAGTATTTT
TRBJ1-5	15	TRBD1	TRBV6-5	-	CATSGLGQGNQPQHF	TGTGCCACATCCGGTCTGGGACAGGGGAATCAGCCCCAGCATTTT
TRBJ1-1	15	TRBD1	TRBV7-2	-	CASSETGVRNTEAFF	TGTGCCAGCAGCGAAACAGGGGTACGGAACACTGAAGCTTTCTTT
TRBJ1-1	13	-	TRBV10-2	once	CASRDGTNTEAFF	TGCGCCAGCAGAGACGGGACAAACACTGAAGCTTTCTTT
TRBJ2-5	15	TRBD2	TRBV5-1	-	CASSLVAGPRETQYF	TGCGCCAGCAGCTTGGTAGCGGGCCCTCGCGAGACCCAGTACTTC
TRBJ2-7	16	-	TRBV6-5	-	CASSYSSGGLSYEQYF	TGTGCCAGCAGTTACTCGAGTGGCGGACTCTCCTACGAGCAGTACTTC
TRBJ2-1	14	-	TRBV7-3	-	CASRTDSSYNEQFF	TGTGCCAGCAGGACCGATAGCTCCTACAATGAGCAGTTCTTC
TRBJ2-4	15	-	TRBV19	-	CASIGREGSKNIQYF	TGTGCCAGTATTGGACGGGAAGGATCCAAAAACATTCAGTACTTC
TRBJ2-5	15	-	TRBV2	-	CASRKRLTGVETQYF	TGTGCCAGCAGGAAGAGGCTTACGGGGGTAGAGACCCAGTACTTC
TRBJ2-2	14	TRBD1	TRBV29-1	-	CSAGQGIGTGELFF	TGCAGCGCCGGACAGGGGATAGGTACCGGGGAGCTGTTTTTT
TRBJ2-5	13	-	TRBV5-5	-	CASSQTGKETQYF	TGTGCCAGCAGCCAGACAGGCAAGGAGACCCAGTACTTC
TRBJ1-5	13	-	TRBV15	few	CATSRDGNQPQHF	TGTGCCACCAGCAGAGATGGCAATCAGCCCCAGCATTTT
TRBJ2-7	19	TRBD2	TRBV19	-	CASSSIGLAGRGDGYEQYF	TGTGCCAGTAGTTCTATCGGACTAGCGGGACGAGGAGACGGCTACGAGCAGTACTTC
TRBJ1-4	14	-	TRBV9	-	CASSVGPTNEKLFF	TGTGCCAGCAGCGTGGGACCAACTAATGAAAAACTGTTTTTT
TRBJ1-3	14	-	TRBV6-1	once	CASSARNSGNTIYF	TGTGCCAGCAGTGCCAGAAACTCTGGAAACACCATATATTTT
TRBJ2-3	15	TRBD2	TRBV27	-	CASRGLAGGTDTQYF	TGTGCCAGCAGGGGACTAGCGGGGGGCACAGATACGCAGTATTTT
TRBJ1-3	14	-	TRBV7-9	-	CASSLAPSGNTIYF	TGTGCCAGCAGCTTAGCCCCCTCTGGAAACACCATATATTTT
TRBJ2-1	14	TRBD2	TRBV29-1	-	CSVSGVAGVYEQFF	TGCAGCGTGTCCGGGGTAGCGGGAGTCTATGAGCAGTTCTTC
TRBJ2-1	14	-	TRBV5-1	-	CASSLGDTYNEQFF	TGCGCCAGCAGCCTGGGGGACACCTACAATGAGCAGTTCTTC
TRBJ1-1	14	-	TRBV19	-	CASSRGQGNTEAFF	TGTGCCAGTAGTAGGGGTCAGGGGAACACTGAAGCTTTCTTT
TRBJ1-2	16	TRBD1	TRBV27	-	CASTPFATGYFYGYTF	TGTGCCAGCACCCCTTTCGCGACAGGGTATTTCTATGGCTACACCTTC